Listed below are T cell receptor beta chains from one sample, sequenced in a study of T cell repertoires in cytomegalovirus infection. MiXCR, applied by TCRdb to the reads, yields one record per CDR3 protein. Of under 850,000 distinct CDR3 sequences listed, 35% to 40% are singletons. Sequenced sample: PBMCs. The receptors here all came from a human donor in good health (CMV status not recorded). Some clones in this sample may be carry-over from other donors' samples. The CDR3 runs from the conserved cysteine through the conserved F or W. D genes are given only for firm matches. Some rows mark clone size as missing; the rest say once, few, many or name a class of expanded clone.

TRBV6-6	TRBJ2-2	few	NA	CASSADWGRTGELFF	TGTGCCAGCAGTGCGGACTGGGGCCGCACCGGGGAGCTGTTTTTT
TRBV7-2	TRBJ2-7	few	NA	CASSLSVGYYEQYF	TGTGCCAGCAGCTTAAGCGTAGGCTATTACGAGCAGTACTTC
TRBV4-1	TRBJ2-7	NA	TRBD1	CASSTDRGRGMYF	TGCGCCAGCAGCACCGACAGGGGGCGCGGAATGTACTTC
TRBV6-6	TRBJ2-3	many	NA	CASSNVDTQYF	TGTGCCAGCAGTAACGTAGATACGCAGTATTTT
TRBV7-8	TRBJ1-5	many	NA	CASSSHQASNQPQHF	TGTGCCAGCAGCTCCCATCAGGCTAGCAATCAGCCCCAGCATTTT
TRBV11-3	TRBJ2-1	NA	NA	CASSLGDLRVNEQFF	TGTGCCAGCAGCTTAGGAGATCTTAGGGTCAATGAGCAGTTCTTC
TRBV7-2	TRBJ2-3	NA	TRBD2	CASSPPGLAVVDTQYF	TGTGCCAGCAGCCCACCCGGTCTAGCGGTAGTGGATACGCAGTATTTT
TRBV6-5	TRBJ2-7	few	NA	CASSYSSRGVGEQYF	TGTGCCAGCAGTTACTCGAGCAGGGGGGTCGGCGAGCAGTACTTC
TRBV6-2/TRBV6-3	TRBJ2-7	NA	TRBD1	CASRRDRTGIHEQYF	TGTGCCAGCAGGCGTGACCGGACAGGGATACACGAGCAGTACTTC
TRBV7-8	TRBJ1-1	NA	TRBD1	CASSLAGPGQGATNTEAFF	TGTGCCAGCAGCTTAGCGGGCCCCGGACAGGGGGCTACCAACACTGAAGCTTTCTTT
TRBV11-3	TRBJ2-5	NA	TRBD1	CASSPGQGPREGQETQYF	TGTGCCAGCAGCCCTGGACAGGGACCACGCGAGGGCCAAGAGACCCAGTACTTC
TRBV10-3	TRBJ2-5	few	TRBD1	CAISRGQQETQYF	TGTGCCATCAGCAGGGGGCAACAAGAGACCCAGTACTTC
TRBV2	TRBJ2-7	few	NA	CASKRGWYEQYF	TGTGCCAGCAAGCGAGGGTGGTACGAGCAGTACTTC
TRBV6-1	TRBJ2-7	few	TRBD1	CASGTGGHYEQYF	TGTGCCAGCGGTACAGGGGGCCACTACGAGCAGTACTTC
TRBV9	TRBJ2-3	few	NA	CASSSPGPDTQYF	TGTGCCAGCAGCTCCCCGGGACCAGATACGCAGTATTTT
TRBV7-6	TRBJ1-1	many	NA	CASSSRVTGGVTEAFF	TGTGCCAGCAGCTCCAGGGTCACTGGGGGTGTAACTGAAGCTTTCTTT